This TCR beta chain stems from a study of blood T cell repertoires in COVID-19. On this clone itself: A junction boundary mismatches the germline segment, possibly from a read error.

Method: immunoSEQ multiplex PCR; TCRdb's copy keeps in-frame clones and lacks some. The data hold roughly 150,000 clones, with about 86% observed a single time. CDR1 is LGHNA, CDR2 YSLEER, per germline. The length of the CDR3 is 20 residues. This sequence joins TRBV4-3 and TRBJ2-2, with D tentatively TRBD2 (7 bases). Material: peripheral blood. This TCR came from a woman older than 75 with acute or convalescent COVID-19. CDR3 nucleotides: TGCGCCAGCAGCCAAGGTCGGGGGGCCGGCTGGGTCGCGAACACCAGGGAGCTGTTTTTT. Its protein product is CASSQGRGAGWVANTRELFF.